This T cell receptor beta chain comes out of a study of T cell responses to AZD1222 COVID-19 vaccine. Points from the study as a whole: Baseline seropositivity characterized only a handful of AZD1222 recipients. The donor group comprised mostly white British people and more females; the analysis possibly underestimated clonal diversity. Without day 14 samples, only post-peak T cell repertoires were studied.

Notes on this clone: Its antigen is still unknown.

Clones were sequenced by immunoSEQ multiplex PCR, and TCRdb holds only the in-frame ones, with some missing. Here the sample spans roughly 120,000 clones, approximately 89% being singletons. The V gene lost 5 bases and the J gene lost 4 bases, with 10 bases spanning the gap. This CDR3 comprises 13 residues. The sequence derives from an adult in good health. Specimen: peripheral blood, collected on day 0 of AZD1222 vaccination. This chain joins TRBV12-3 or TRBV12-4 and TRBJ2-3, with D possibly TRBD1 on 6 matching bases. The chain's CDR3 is CASSPRTADTQYF. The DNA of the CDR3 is TGTGCCAGCAGTCCCCGGACAGCAGATACGCAGTATTTT.